This T cell receptor (beta chain) was recovered during a study of blood T cell repertoires in COVID-19 (dated by TCRdb to 2020 to 2022). As for the study more broadly: The collaborator samples originated in the United States, Italy and Spain and spanned the acute and convalescent phases of COVID-19. The material from the prospective study consisted of cDNA or gDNA derived from T cells, B-cell-depleted T cells, or PBMCs. Deeply sampled blood TCRbeta repertoires from subjects exposed to, actively infected with, or recovered from COVID-19 were included in the dataset. The repertoires were made available in a free public database intended to serve as a resource for research on the immune response to SARS-CoV-2. Samples were obtained from the ongoing ImmuneRACE study (first 160 participants) and from 1,000 to 1,500 subjects provided by 6 global collaborators. The sample metadata nearly always contained a de-identified subject ID, COVID-19 status, age in years and sex. Where available, HLA class I and class II types were taken from metadata supplied by the sample provider and were not determined by assay-based typing.

Enrolling through a virtual design, the prospective study's participants ranged in age from roughly 18 to 89 years and lived across approximately 25 United States geographic areas. To assign participants to cohorts, the prospective study relied on clinical history that participants themselves reported in a screening survey and a study questionnaire. For ImmuneRACE Cohort 3, a participant was defined as recovered based on two consecutive negative NP/OP PCR tests, clearance by a healthcare professional, or resolution of symptoms. In the prospective study, mobile phlebotomists collected whole blood, serum and a nasopharyngeal or oropharyngeal swab from each participant. Participants in the prospective study had the option to provide additional blood draws and questionnaires over an approximately 2-month period. Prospective study blood samples were shipped either frozen or at room temperature before DNA extraction.

Reading the germline V gene gives CDR1 SQVTM and CDR2 ANQGSEA. V gives up 6 bases and J gives up 1 base, and the segment between their germline ends measures 12 bases. The CDR3 covers 13 residues, taking in both the cysteine and the phenylalanine. Just CDR3 DNA is preserved here, 39 bases in frame from base 1. What the work shows at the level of the full study, not this receptor alone: Clinical and demographic metadata were provided uncurated, with the amount varying by source and participant.

Remarks on this clone: Its binding antigen is unknown. Base-call qualities are not available, and no considerably larger clone is one nucleotide away.

The immunoSEQ Assay, a bias-controlled multiplex PCR, was used to amplify TCRbeta CDR3 regions from genomic DNA. As for the original processing: Within the assay, amplification of reference gene primers was used to estimate how many nucleated cells each sample contained. To quantify the absolute abundance of each unique TCRbeta CDR3 rearrangement, sequence reads were collapsed and filtered. Productive Simpson clonality was computed per sample as the square root of Simpson's diversity index over productive rearrangements. TCRdb retrieved this table from immuneACCESS and kept in-frame rearrangements only. Not all clones are present; in checked studies, unresolved V genes account for under half, and no reason is known for the remainder. For V, J and clone size, that table is used; D and trimming come from the DNA. Counted in this sample were 300,000 to 450,000 clones; less than 90% of them appeared once. The ten top clones hold more than 0.8% of the sample.

The chain couples TRBV29-1 to TRBJ1-2; the D gene lacks a confident call. Material: PBMCs or T cells enriched from blood (not recorded which). The source is a woman in her thirties who had recovered from COVID-19. The sequenced DNA: TGCAGCGTCCTCTCCCCAGTTAACTATGGCTACACCTTC. Its protein is CSVLSPVNYGYTF.